These 2 T cell receptor beta chains were sequenced from one sample in a study of shared clonotypes between healthy human individuals. The method was immunoSEQ multiplex PCR; TCRdb's version includes in-frame clones alone and lacks a portion of them. The sample holds some 2.1 million clones, 85% to 95% seen once. The specimen sequenced was naive CD4+ T cells sorted from blood. Indicated subset: CD45RA+ positively selected. The receptors here all came from a man younger than 30 in good health.

A word on this clone: The same CDR3 also results from other DNA sequences found in this sample. The chain employs TRBV6-6 and TRBJ1-1, with D possibly TRBD1 on 5 matching bases. V dropped 4 bases and J dropped 4 bases, with 10 bases sitting between them. Looked up from germline, CDR1 is MNHNY and CDR2 is SVGAGI (reference sequence). The CDR3 is made up of 13 amino acids. CDR3 sequence: CASSLQGATEAFF. The DNA for the CDR3 is TGTGCCAGCAGTTTGCAGGGAGCCACTGAAGCTTTCTTT.

The chain has TRBV6-6 and TRBJ2-7; tentatively, D is TRBD2 (5 bases). The length of the CDR3 is 13 residues. Trimming took off 5 bases at V and 7 bases at J, with 15 bases between the two ends. CDR1 is MNHNY and CDR2 is SVGAGI in the germline V gene (reference sequence). The CDR3 region is CASSLDYRREQYF. In DNA, the CDR3 is TGTGCCAGCAGTCTTGACTACCGTCGTGAGCAGTACTTC.